The 4 T cell receptor beta chains given below trace back to one sample, sequenced in a study of blood T cell repertoires in COVID-19. TCRdb's table, derived via immunoSEQ multiplex PCR, lists solely in-frame clones and lacks some. The table includes around 140,000 clones, 84% detected once. The source material was PBMCs or T cells enriched from blood (not recorded which). The receptors come from a man between 35 and 55 years old with acute COVID-19.

The V call is TRBV5-1, the J call TRBJ2-4, with TRBD2 as a possible D gene (5 bases). CDR1 and CDR2 (germline): SGHRS, YFSETQ. The V end was cut by 0 bases, the J end by 5 bases, with 12 bases between. The CDR3 totals 15 residues. DNA for the CDR3: TGCGCCAGCAGCTTGGCCGGGTCGCGGGAAAACATTCAGTACTTC. It is translated as CASSLAGSRENIQYF.

J is TRBJ1-1 and V is TRBV5-1; D not certain. V shed 4 bases and J shed 3 bases, with 10 bases lying between them. Germline CDR1 SGHRS, CDR2 YFSETQ. CDR3 size: 13 residues. The CDR3 reads CASSSDVDTEAFF. CDR3 nucleotides: TGCGCCAGCAGCAGCGACGTAGACACTGAAGCTTTCTTT.

The chain couples TRBV2 to TRBJ1-3; D not resolved. Germline values: CDR1 SNHLY, CDR2 FYNNEI. The CDR3 length is 16 residues. V lost 7 bases and J 0 bases, leaving 16 bases between the germline ends. The CDR3 nucleotides are TGTGCCAGCATGCGGGAACTACTTTTCTCTGGAAACACCATATATTTT. Its protein is CASMRELLFSGNTIYF.

This sequence joins TRBV7-3 and TRBJ1-1, with 7 positions matching TRBD1. From germline, CDR1 is SGHTA and CDR2 FQGTGA. V gave up 4 bases and J gave up 4 bases; unmatched junction bases: 3. The CDR3 is 13 amino acids. This CDR3 reads CASSSSGGTEAFF. Written as DNA, the CDR3 is TGTGCCAGCAGCTCCTCAGGGGGCACTGAAGCTTTCTTT.